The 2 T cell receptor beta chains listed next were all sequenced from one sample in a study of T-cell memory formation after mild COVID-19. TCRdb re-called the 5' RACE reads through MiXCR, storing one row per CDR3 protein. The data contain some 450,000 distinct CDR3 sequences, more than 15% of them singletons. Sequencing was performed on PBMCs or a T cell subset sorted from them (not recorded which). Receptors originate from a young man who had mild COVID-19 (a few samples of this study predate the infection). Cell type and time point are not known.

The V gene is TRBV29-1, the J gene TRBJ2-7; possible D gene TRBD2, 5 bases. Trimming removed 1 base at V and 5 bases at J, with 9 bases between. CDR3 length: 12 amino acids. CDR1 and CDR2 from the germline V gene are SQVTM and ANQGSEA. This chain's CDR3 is CSVEGGEHEQYF. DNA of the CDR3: TGCAGCGTTGAAGGGGGAGAACACGAGCAGTACTTC.

CDR3 region: CASSLGGGTIYEQYF. The CDR3, as DNA: TGTGCCAGCAGCTTAGGAGGGGGCACGATCTACGAGCAGTACTTC. This chain uses TRBV7-6 with TRBJ2-7, with 7 positions matching TRBD1. With V trimmed by 1 base and J by 3 bases, 6 bases remained unmatched. There are 15 residues in the CDR3. From germline, CDR1 is SGHVS and CDR2 FNYEAQ.